This TCR beta chain was recovered during a study of blood T cells in healthy people across ages. As regards this clonotype: The antigen is unknown. The junction shows a germline mismatch at one end, possibly a read error.

The CDR3 is made up of 15 amino acids. Germline CDR1 reads ENHRY; CDR2 reads SYGVKD. Combining a sample-barcoded 5' primer with a J-beta primer mix, a second PCR ran for roughly 7 to 11 cycles. Unique molecular identifiers of 12 random nucleotides labeled each cDNA. MiXCR was run by TCRdb on the 5' RACE reads, yielding one entry per CDR3 protein. Among some 1,800,000 distinct CDR3 sequences listed, about 39% were seen once. Study-wide results and limits: From one million sequenced T cells, diversity estimates were lower bounds. It was found that TCR beta diversity correlated strongly with the percentage of naive T cells.

PBMCs, at least 6.5 million per sample, were isolated. The chain uses TRBV10-3 and TRBJ1-2, with D hard to call. Sequencing was performed on blood. The receptor was isolated from a human donor in good health. In DNA, the CDR3 is TGTACCATCAGTGAGTCGAGAGCGAGCCCGGATGGCTACACCTTC. This encodes CTISESRASPDGYTF.